This T cell receptor beta chain was profiled in a study of OX40 agonist ivuxolimab in advanced cancers. About the study: Ivuxolimab, which patients received intravenously every 2 weeks, was dosed at 0.01 to 10 mg/kg. General observations from the study: Partial responders dosed at 0.1-3.0 mg/kg displayed clonal expansion ranking among the lowest. The work left the antigen specificity of expanded peripheral T cells undetermined. On average, a greater number of expanded clones characterised CD8+ T cells relative to CD4+.

To note about this clone: Its cognate antigen is unknown.

The CDR3 loop spans 15 amino acids. Sequencing was performed with immunoSEQ multiplex PCR; in TCRdb, only in-frame clones are kept and a portion is missing. The top ten hold 0.15% to 0.2% of the sample, which has about 94,000 clones, roughly 95% seen once. The chain combines TRBV21-1 with TRBJ1-1; TRBD1, the D gene given by the table, was not confirmed from the DNA. TRBV21-1 is tagged as a pseudogene. The sequences come from CD4+ or CD8+ T cells sorted from blood, collected in a trial of the OX40 agonist ivuxolimab. The receptor was derived from an adult with an advanced solid tumor such as melanoma, head and neck, liver or kidney cancer. This CDR3 is CASSKEGGANTEAFF. The CDR3 DNA sequence: TGTGCCAGCAGCAAAGAAGGGGGCGCGAACACTGAAGCTTTCTTT.